This T cell receptor beta chain was documented in a study of Graves' ophthalmopathy and Graves' hyperthyroidism (dated by TCRdb to 2016 to 2018). General notes on the study: Peripheral blood was collected before any treatment was given, at the time of initial diagnosis. TCR beta repertoire signatures were used to distinguish Graves' ophthalmopathy from Graves' hyperthyroidism and to predict progression to ophthalmopathy. In total, approximately 130 blood samples were TCR-sequenced: 43 ophthalmopathy, some 72 hyperthyroidism and some 17 hyperthyroidism-to-ophthalmopathy patients. To explore V-J signatures that distinguish ophthalmopathy from hyperthyroidism, a discovery set of 100 patients was enrolled, made up of roughly 41 with ophthalmopathy and some 58 with stable hyperthyroidism. An independent validation cohort comprised some 19 hyperthyroidism patients and about 16 patients who later progressed from hyperthyroidism to ophthalmopathy. In roughly 6 hyperthyroidism patients, T-cell repertoires of thyroid tissue and blood were compared. After sampling, hyperthyroidism patients received methimazole starting at 30 mg daily, and ophthalmopathy patients received high-dose intravenous methylprednisolone. The approximately 95 discovery patients were divided at random into training and test sets in a 7:3 ratio. General study outcomes and caveats: In cross-validation, the 13-signature model distinguished ophthalmopathy from stable hyperthyroidism with more than 85% sensitivity and roughly 81% specificity, while in the test set the corresponding values were about 80% and 75%. No statistical method was used to set the sample size in advance, and the investigators knew which group each participant was assigned to. In validation, the model predicted ophthalmopathy progression with about 64% sensitivity and 72.22% specificity; roughly 11 predicted patients were CT-confirmed with GO in a median of approximately six months. Most expanded thyroid clonotypes with a frequency above 0.001 also appeared in blood, which suggests that blood repertoires may reflect the immune response in the thyroid.

From V the trimming removes 4 bases and from J it removes 5 bases, while the gene matches leave 14 bases of the junction unaccounted for. Its CDR3 holds 16 amino acids, cysteine through phenylalanine. Left in the record is the CDR3 DNA by itself, 48 bases read in frame from the first base. CDR1 ENHRY and CDR2 SYGVKD were looked up in the germline V gene. TCR beta CDR3 regions were amplified from RNA transcripts for repertoire sequencing. The first round was an RT-PCR using HTBI primers with the Qiagen OneStep RT-PCR kit, and this first round was followed by a second-round multiplex PCR, then size selection and purification. Libraries were sequenced paired-end with 100 bp reads on an Illumina HiSeq2000. As for the authors' bioinformatics: SOAPnuke was used to process the reads, removing any read that contained adapters or uncalled bases, had a mean Phred below 15, or lacked an exact match to the constant primer or identifier. COPE v1.2.5 was used to merge the high-quality paired reads. Clonotypes were defined as unique nucleotide sequences and were aligned to IMGT TRB V, D and J references using MiTCR v1.1. Analysis was restricted to V-J combinations with a frequency above 0.0001, which covered roughly 99% of repertoires. For each V-J combination, a TCR clonal expansion and chaos score was defined as F50 clonal expansion divided by the chaos observed in the TCRdist matrix. Welch's t-statistics and random forest were used to narrow the features down to over ten V-J combinations, which were then fed into a naive Bayes classifier. The similarity between thyroid and blood repertoires was quantified using the Morisita-Horn index. TCRdb cleaned the public reads at Q25 with fastp, built clones with MiXCR and kept in-frame beta chains. Rows are unified per CDR3 protein, each entry keeping the most common DNA and genes. Clone size and V and J calls follow TCRdb, not the original study. The table for this sample lists roughly 160,000 distinct CDR3 sequences; 39% of them were counted only once. Less than 9.5% of the sample goes to the ten largest clones.

This clonotype was found many times. Its target antigen remains unknown. One base away there is no much larger clone; base qualities are not given. Ophthalmopathy patients had moderately to severely active disease, Clinical Activity Score of at least 3, NOSPECS grade of at least 4, and disease duration under 3 months. Patients were excluded if they had other autoimmune diseases, uncontrolled infections, pregnancy or lactation. Diagnosis was based on clinical symptoms, serum thyroxine, TRAb, thyroid ultrasound and orbital computed tomography. Using Ficoll-Paque density gradient centrifugation, PBMCs were isolated from 8.5 to 10 ml of fresh peripheral blood. Total RNA was extracted with Trizol reagent and quality-checked on an Agilent 2100 Bioanalyzer.

The receptor was isolated from a man aged 25 to 40 with Graves' ophthalmopathy. Donor details come from another sample of the same person, matched by shared clones. The chain is encoded by TRBV10-3 joined to TRBJ2-7; 7 bases in the middle match TRBD2. Sequencing used peripheral blood. Here is the DNA: TGTGCCATCAGTGCGCTTGGACTAGACGGTTCCAACGAGCAGTACTTC. Protein translation: CAISALGLDGSNEQYF.